The present T cell receptor beta chain was sequenced within a study of CD8+ T cells in alopecia areata. Specified treatment: oral pan-JAK inhibitor, 5-10 mg twice daily. The germline V gene has CDR1 MNHEY and CDR2 SMNVEV (reference sequence). The length of the CDR3 is 15 residues. Trimming stripped 6 bases from V and 3 bases from J, with 14 bases between. Extracted RNA was reverse transcribed, and the resulting cDNA served as sequencing template. The repertoire was sequenced with immunoSEQ multiplex PCR; TCRdb's copy has only in-frame clones and lacks some. Here the sample spans 150,000 to 200,000 clones, 50% to 70% being singletons.

This specimen was CD4+ T cells sorted from blood, taken between weeks 47 and 50, from a patient treated with tofacitinib. The TCR was taken from a human donor with alopecia areata. This chain uses TRBV27 with TRBJ2-2; D unclear. Written as DNA, the CDR3 is TGTGCCAGCAGGGTAGATTTTCCTTACACCGGGGAGCTGTTTTTT. Encoded protein: CASRVDFPYTGELFF.